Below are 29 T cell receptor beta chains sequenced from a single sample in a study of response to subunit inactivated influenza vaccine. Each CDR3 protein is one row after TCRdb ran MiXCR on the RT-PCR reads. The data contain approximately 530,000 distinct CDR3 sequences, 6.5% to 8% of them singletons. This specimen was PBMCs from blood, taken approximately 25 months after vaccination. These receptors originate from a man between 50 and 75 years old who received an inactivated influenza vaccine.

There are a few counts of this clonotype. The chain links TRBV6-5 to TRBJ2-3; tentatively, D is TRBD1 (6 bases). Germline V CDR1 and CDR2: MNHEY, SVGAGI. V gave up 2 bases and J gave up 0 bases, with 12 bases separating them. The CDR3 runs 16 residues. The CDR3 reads CASSYHGQISTDTQYF. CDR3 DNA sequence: TGTGCCAGCAGTTACCATGGACAGATTAGCACAGATACGCAGTATTTT.

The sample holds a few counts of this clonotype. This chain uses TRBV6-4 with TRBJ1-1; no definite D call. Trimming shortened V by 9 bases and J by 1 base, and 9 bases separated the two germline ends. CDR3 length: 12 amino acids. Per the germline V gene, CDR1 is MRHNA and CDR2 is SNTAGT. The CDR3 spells CARVPKNTEAFF. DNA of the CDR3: TGTGCCAGAGTTCCGAAGAACACTGAAGCTTTCTTT.

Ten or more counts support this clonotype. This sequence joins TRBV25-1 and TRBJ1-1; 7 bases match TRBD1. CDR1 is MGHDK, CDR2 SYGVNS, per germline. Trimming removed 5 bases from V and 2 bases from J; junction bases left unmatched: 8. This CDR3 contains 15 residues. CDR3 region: CASSTNRQGNTEAFF. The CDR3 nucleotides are TGTGCCAGCAGTACGAATCGACAGGGTAACACTGAAGCTTTCTTT.

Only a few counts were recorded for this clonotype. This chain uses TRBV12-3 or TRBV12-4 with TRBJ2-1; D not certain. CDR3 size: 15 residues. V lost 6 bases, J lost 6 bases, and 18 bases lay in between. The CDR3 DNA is TGTGCCAGCAGCATCCTAGGTGGCACCAGCAATGAGCAGTTCTTC. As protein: CASSILGGTSNEQFF.

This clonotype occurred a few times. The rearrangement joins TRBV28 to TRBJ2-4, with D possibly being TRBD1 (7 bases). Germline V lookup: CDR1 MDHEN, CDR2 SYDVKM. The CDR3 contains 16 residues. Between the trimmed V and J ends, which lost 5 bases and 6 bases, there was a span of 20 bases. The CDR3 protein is CASSPPYRGGGNIQYF. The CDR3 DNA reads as TGTGCCAGCAGTCCCCCCTACAGGGGAGGTGGAAACATTCAGTACTTC.

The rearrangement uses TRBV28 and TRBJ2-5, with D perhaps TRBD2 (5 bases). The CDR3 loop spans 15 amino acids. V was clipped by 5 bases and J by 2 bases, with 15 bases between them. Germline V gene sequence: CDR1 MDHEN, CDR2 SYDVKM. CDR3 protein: CASSPWTGSQETQYF. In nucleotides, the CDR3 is TGTGCCAGCAGTCCCTGGACGGGGTCTCAAGAGACCCAGTACTTC. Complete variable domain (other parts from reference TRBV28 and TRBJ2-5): DVKVTQSSRYLVKRTGEKVFLECVQDMDHENMFWYRQDPGLGLRLIYFSYDVKMKEKGDIPEGYSVSREKKERFSLILESASTNQTSMYLCASSPWTGSQETQYFGPGTRLLVL.

The chain's CDR3 is CASRRQGLGETQYF. The CDR3 DNA follows: TGTGCCAGCAGAAGACAGGGGTTAGGAGAGACCCAGTACTTC. V and J are TRBV6-2 or TRBV6-3 and TRBJ2-5; 8 positions agree with TRBD1. The CDR3 consists of 14 residues. Germline CDR1 and CDR2: MNHEY and SVGEGT. V shed 6 bases and J 4 bases; nucleotides not matched to a gene: 7.

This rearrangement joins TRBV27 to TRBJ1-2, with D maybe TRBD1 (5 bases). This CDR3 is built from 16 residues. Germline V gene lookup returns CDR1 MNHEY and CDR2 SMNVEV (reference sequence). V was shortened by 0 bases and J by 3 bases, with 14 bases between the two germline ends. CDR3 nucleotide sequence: TGTGCCAGCAGTTTATCGTTTCTTGGCAGGGACTATGGCTACACCTTC. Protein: CASSLSFLGRDYGYTF.

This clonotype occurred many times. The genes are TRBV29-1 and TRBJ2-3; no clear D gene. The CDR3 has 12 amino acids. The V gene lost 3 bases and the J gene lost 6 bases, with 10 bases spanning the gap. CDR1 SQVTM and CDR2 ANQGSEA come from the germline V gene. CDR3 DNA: TGCAGCGTTGATTTCGGTTTTGATACGCAGTATTTT. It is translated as CSVDFGFDTQYF.

The CDR3 DNA reads as TGCAGTGCTAGAAATAGCGGGGTTGCAAATGAGCAGTTCTTC. It translates to CSARNSGVANEQFF. This chain connects TRBV20-1 to TRBJ2-1, with 8 bases aligning to TRBD2. The germline V gene has CDR1 DFQATT and CDR2 SNEGSKA (reference sequence). With 2 bases clipped from V and 7 bases from J, the junction kept 7 bases outside the gene matches. The CDR3 length is 14 residues.

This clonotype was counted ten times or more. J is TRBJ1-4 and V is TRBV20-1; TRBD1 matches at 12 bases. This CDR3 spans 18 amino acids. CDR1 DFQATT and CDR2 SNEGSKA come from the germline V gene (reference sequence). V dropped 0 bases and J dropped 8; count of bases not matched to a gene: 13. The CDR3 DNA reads TGCAGTGCTAGAGATCTGGGACAGGGGGCCACGACCCGCGAAAAACTGTTTTTT. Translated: CSARDLGQGATTREKLFF.

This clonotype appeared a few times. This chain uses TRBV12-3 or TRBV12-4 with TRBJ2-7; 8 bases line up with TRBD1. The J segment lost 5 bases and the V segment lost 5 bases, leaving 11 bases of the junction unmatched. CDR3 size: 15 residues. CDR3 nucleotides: TGTGCCAGCAGTCCCTCAGGGGGCATTCGTAACGAGCAGTACTTC. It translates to CASSPSGGIRNEQYF.

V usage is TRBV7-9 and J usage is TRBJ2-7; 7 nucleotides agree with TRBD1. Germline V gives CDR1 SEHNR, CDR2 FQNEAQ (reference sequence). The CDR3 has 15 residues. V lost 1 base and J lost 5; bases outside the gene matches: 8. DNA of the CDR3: TGTGCCAGCAGCTTAGATACAGGGGCATTCCACGAGCAGTACTTC. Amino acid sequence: CASSLDTGAFHEQYF.

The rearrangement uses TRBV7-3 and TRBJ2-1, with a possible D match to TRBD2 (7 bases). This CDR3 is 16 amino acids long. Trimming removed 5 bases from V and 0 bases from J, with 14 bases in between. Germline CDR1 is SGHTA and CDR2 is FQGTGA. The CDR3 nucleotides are TGTGCCAGCAGCCCGCGGGGGCCTAGCTCCTACAATGAGCAGTTCTTC. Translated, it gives CASSPRGPSSYNEQFF.

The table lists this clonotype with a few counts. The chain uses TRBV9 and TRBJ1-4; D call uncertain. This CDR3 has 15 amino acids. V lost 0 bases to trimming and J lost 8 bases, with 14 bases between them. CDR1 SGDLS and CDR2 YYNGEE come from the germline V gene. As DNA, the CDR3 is TGTGCCAGCAGCGTAGACGGAGCCAAGGGAGAAAAACTGTTTTTT. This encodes CASSVDGAKGEKLFF.

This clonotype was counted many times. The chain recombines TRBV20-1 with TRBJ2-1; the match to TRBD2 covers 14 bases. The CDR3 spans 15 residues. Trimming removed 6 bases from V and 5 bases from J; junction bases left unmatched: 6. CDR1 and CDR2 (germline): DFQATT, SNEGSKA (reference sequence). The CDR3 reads CSAKPGLAGDNEQFF. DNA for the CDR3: TGCAGTGCAAAACCGGGACTAGCGGGGGACAATGAGCAGTTCTTC.

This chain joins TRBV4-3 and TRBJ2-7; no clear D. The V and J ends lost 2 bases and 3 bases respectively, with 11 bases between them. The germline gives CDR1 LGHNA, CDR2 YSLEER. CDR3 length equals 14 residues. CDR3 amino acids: CASSQWLVGYEQYF. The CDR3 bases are TGCGCCAGCAGCCAATGGTTGGTGGGCTACGAGCAGTACTTC.

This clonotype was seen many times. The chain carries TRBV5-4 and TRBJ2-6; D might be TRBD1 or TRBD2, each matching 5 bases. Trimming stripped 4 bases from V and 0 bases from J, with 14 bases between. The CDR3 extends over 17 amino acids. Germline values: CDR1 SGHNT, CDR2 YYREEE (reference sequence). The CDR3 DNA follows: TGTGCCAGCAGCCGAGGGGAGACATACTCTGGGGCCAACGTCCTGACTTTC. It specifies CASSRGETYSGANVLTF.

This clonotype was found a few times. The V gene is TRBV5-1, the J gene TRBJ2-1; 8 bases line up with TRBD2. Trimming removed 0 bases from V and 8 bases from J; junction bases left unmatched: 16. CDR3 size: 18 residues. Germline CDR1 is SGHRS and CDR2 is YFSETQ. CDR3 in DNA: TGCGCCAGCAGCTTGGAATTGACGGGGGGGCTGATTTCCCATGAGCAGTTCTTC. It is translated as CASSLELTGGLISHEQFF.

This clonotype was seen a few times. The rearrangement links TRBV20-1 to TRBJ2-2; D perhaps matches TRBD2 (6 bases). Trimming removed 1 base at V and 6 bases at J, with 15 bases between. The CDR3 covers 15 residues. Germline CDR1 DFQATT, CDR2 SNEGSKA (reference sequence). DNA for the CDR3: TGCAGTGCTAGAGGGCGGAGGGACCCATCCGGGGAGCTGTTTTTT. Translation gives CSARGRRDPSGELFF.

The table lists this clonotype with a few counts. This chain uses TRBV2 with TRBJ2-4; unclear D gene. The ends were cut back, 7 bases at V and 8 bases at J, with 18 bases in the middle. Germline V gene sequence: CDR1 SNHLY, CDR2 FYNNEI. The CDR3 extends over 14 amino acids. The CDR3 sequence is CASNYPRTTDIQYF. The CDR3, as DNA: TGTGCCAGCAATTACCCCCGCACGACGGACATTCAGTACTTC. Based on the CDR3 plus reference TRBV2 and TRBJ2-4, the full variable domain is EPEVTQTPSHQVTQMGQEVILRCVPISNHLYFYWYRQILGQKVEFLVSFYNNEISEKSEIFDDQFSVERPDGSNFTLKIRSTKLEDSAMYFCASNYPRTTDIQYFGAGTRLSVL.

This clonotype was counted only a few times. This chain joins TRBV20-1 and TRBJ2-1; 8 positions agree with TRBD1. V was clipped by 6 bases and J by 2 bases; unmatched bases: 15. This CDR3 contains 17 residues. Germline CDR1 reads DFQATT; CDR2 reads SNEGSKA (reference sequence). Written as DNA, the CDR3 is TGCAGTGCCCTCGCCCCTACCGGGACAGGTACCTACAATGAGCAGTTCTTC. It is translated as CSALAPTGTGTYNEQFF.

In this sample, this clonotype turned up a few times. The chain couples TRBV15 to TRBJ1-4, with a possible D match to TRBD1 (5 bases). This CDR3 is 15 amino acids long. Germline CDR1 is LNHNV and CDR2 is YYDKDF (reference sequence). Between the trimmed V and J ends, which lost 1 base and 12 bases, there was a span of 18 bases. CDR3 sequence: CATSRGGFGSEELFF. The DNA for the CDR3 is TGTGCCACCAGCAGAGGGGGGTTTGGAAGTGAGGAACTGTTTTTT.

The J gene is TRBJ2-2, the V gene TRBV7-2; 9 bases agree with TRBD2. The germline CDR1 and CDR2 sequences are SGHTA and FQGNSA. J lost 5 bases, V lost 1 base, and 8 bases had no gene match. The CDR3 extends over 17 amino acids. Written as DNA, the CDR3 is TGTGCCAGCAGCTTAGTGAGACTAGCGGAGGGGACCGGGGAGCTGTTTTTT. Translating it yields CASSLVRLAEGTGELFF.

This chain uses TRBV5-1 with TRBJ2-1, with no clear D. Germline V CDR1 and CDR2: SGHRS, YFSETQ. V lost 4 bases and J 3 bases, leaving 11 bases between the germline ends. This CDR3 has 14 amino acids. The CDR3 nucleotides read TGCGCCAGCAGCATGGGCAGCCTCTACAATGAGCAGTTCTTC. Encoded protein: CASSMGSLYNEQFF.

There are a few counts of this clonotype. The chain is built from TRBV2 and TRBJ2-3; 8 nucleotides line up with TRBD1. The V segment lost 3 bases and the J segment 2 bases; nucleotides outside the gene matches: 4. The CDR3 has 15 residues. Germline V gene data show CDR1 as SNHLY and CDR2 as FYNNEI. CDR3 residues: CASSEGTGFTDTQYF. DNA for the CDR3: TGTGCCAGCAGTGAGGGGACAGGTTTCACAGATACGCAGTATTTT.

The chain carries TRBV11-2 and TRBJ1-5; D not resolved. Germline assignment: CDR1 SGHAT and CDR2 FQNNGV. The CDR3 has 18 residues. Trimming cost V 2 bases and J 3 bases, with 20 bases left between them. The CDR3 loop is CASSLSWALTEFNQPQHF. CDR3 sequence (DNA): TGTGCCAGCAGCTTAAGTTGGGCCTTAACAGAGTTCAATCAGCCCCAGCATTTT.

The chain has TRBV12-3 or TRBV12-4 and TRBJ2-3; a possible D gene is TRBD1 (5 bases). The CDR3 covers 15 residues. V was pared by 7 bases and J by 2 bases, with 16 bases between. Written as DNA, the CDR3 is TGTGCCAGCAATGTTATAGGGGCGAACACAGATACGCAGTATTTT. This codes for CASNVIGANTDTQYF.

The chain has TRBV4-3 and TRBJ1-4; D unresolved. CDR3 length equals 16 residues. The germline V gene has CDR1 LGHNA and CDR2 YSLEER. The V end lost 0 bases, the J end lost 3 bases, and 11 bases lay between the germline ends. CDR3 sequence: CASSQDEAGPNEKLFF. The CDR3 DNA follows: TGCGCCAGCAGCCAAGATGAGGCGGGCCCTAATGAAAAACTGTTTTTT.